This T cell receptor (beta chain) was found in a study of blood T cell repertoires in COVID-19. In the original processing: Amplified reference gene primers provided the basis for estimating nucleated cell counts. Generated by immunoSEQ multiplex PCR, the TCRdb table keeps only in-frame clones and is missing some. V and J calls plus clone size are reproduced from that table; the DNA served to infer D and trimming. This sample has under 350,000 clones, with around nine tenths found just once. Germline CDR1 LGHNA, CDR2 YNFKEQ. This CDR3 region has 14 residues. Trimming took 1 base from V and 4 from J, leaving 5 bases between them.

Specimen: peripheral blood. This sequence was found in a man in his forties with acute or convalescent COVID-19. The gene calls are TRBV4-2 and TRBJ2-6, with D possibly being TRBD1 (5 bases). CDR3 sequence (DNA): TGTGCCAGCAGCCAAGGGACAGGGGCCAACGTCCTGACTTTC. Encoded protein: CASSQGTGANVLTF.